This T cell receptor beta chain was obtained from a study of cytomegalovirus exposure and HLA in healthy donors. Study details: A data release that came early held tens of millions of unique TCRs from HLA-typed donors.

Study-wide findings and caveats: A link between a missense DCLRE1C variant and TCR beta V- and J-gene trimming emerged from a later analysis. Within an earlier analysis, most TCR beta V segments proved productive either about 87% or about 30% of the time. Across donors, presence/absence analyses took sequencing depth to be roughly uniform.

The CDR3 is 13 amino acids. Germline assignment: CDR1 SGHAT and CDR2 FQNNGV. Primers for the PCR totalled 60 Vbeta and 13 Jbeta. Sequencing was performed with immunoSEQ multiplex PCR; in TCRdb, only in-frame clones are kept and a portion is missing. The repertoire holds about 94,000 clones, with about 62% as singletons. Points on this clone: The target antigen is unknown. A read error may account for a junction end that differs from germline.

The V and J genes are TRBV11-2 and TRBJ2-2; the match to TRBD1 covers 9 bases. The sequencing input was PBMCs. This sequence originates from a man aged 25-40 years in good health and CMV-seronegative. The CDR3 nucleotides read TGTGCCAGCAGCTTTGCCGACAGGGGGGGGCTGTTTTTT. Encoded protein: CASSFADRGGLFF.